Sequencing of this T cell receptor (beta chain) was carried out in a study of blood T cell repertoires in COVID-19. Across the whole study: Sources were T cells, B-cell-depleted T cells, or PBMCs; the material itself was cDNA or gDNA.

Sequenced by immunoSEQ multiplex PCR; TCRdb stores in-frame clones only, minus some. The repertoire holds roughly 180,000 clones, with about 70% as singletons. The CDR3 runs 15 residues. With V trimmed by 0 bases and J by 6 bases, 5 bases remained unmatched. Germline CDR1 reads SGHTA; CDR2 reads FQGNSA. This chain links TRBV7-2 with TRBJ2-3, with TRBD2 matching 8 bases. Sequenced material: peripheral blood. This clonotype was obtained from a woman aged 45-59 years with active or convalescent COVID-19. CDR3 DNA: TGTGCCAGCAGCTTAGCGCGTGGCGGGAGGGATACGCAGTATTTT. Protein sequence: CASSLARGGRDTQYF.